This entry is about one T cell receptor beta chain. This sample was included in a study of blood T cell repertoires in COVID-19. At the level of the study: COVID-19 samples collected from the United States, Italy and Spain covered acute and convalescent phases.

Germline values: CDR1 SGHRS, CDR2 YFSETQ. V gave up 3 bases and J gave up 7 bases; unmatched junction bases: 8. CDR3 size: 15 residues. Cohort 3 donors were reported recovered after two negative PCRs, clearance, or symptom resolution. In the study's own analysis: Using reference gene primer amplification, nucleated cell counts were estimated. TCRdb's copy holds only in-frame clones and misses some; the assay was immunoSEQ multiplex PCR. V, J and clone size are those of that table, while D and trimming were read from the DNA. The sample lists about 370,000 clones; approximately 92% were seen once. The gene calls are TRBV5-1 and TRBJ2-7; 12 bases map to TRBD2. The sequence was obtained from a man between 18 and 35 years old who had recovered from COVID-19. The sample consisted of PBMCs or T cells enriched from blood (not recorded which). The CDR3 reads CASSSTSGRTREQYF. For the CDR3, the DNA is TGCGCCAGCAGCTCCACTAGCGGGAGGACGCGGGAGCAGTACTTC.